These T cell receptor beta chains were read from a single sample in a study of blood T cell repertoires in COVID-19. Data came from immunoSEQ multiplex PCR; TCRdb stores just in-frame clones and leaves some out. The sample yields about 93,000 clones, under 90% seen once. Sequencing input: peripheral blood. These receptors were collected from a human donor with active COVID-19. The donor label of this sample is uncertain. The CDR3 runs from the conserved cysteine through the conserved F or W. The D gene is left open where the match is weak. Clone size, where shown, is once, few, many, or a class for clones that have expanded.

D gene	V gene	J gene	clone size	CDR3 protein	CDR3 DNA
TRBD2	TRBV9	TRBJ2-7	few	CASSPRLAASSYEQYF	TGTGCCAGCAGCCCACGACTAGCCGCCAGCTCCTACGAGCAGTACTTC
.	TRBV20-1	TRBJ2-7	.	CSARGAYEQYF	TGCAGTGCCAGGGGGGCCTACGAGCAGTACTTC
TRBD2	TRBV9	TRBJ2-1	.	CASSVGLAGATGKQFF	TGTGCCAGCAGCGTAGGACTAGCGGGGGCCACCGGGAAGCAGTTCTTC
TRBD1	TRBV5-6	TRBJ1-1	.	CASSRQGARGTEAFF	TGTGCCAGCAGCCGACAGGGGGCGAGGGGTACTGAAGCTTTCTTT
TRBD1	TRBV25-1	TRBJ2-6	.	CASSAWTGAAGANVLTF	TGTGCCAGCAGTGCGTGGACAGGGGCGGCAGGGGCCAACGTCCTGACTTTC
TRBD1	TRBV10-3	TRBJ1-3	.	CAISTGGSGNTIYF	TGTGCCATCAGCACAGGGGGCTCTGGAAACACCATATATTTT
TRBD1	TRBV6-5	TRBJ2-7	.	CASRRQRTGGLEQYF	TGTGCCAGCCGCAGGCAAAGGACAGGGGGCCTGGAGCAGTACTTC
TRBD2	TRBV5-1	TRBJ2-1	once	CASSLVPGGPHEQFF	TGCGCCAGCAGCTTGGTTCCGGGGGGGCCCCATGAGCAGTTCTTC
.	TRBV25-1	TRBJ1-1	.	CASSEYDSNEAFF	TGTGCCAGCAGTGAATACGACAGTAATGAAGCTTTCTTT
TRBD1	TRBV7-2	TRBJ1-5	.	CASSYRGGTGSMNQPQHF	TGTGCCAGCAGCTATAGGGGTGGGACAGGGAGTATGAATCAGCCCCAGCATTTT
TRBD1	TRBV7-9	TRBJ1-1	.	CASTLRTGRVPFF	TGTGCCAGCACGCTCAGGACAGGCCGTGTTCCTTTCTTT